This T cell receptor beta chain comes out of a study of technical replicates of blood from four donors. The germline V gene encodes CDR1 MGHRA and CDR2 YSYEKL. The V segment lost 0 bases and the J segment 0 bases; nucleotides outside the gene matches: 8. This CDR3 spans 17 amino acids. The table came from immunoSEQ multiplex PCR; TCRdb's copy has only in-frame clones and leaves some out. The data hold roughly 100,000 clones, with approximately 96% observed a single time. The source of this sequence is a human donor in good health. This rearrangement joins TRBV4-1 to TRBJ2-7; 7 bases align to TRBD2. Sequencing was carried out using T cells isolated from PBMCs. CDR3 DNA sequence: TGCGCCAGCAGCCAAGAGTACGGCGGGGGTTCCTCCTACGAGCAGTACTTC. Translated, it gives CASSQEYGGGSSYEQYF.